These 17 T cell receptor beta chains were sequenced from one sample in a study of cytotoxic CD8 clonotypes in ibrutinib-treated CLL (dated by TCRdb to 2020 to 2023). To prepare the library, the immunoSEQ multiplex PCR assay was applied. TCRdb holds this immuneACCESS table with in-frame rearrangements only. Some clones are missing; in checked studies, unresolved V genes explain under half, and the rest has no known cause. The sample data list about 150,000 clones, and about 80% of these were observed just once. Just over 5% of the sample rests with the top ten. In the paper's terms, the time point label means: roughly 25 months on ibrutinib. The sample in question was PBMCs, obtained after 24 months of ibrutinib treatment. Receptors originate from a human donor with chronic lymphocytic leukemia.

The J gene is TRBJ2-5, the V gene TRBV6-5; D is possibly TRBD2 (5 bases). This CDR3 region has 13 residues. Germline CDR1 MNHEY, CDR2 SVGAGI. The ends were cut back, 1 base at V and 5 bases at J, with 8 bases in the middle. CDR3 loop: CASSYFGVETQYF. Here the CDR3 DNA reads TGTGCCAGCAGTTACTTCGGGGTTGAGACCCAGTACTTC.

J is TRBJ2-5 and V is TRBV5-1; 14 nucleotides match TRBD2. The CDR3 has 15 residues. In germline, CDR1 is SGHRS, CDR2 YFSETQ. The ends lost 4 bases at V and 3 bases at J; junction bases unmatched: 2. The CDR3 nucleotides are TGCGCCAGCAGCCTGGGACTAGCGGGAGAAGAGACCCAGTACTTC. This sequence encodes CASSLGLAGEETQYF.

The chain employs TRBV6-5 and TRBJ1-5; D is undetermined. Trimming pared 10 bases from V and 0 bases from J, leaving 13 bases between. This CDR3 region has 14 residues. The germline V gene encodes CDR1 MNHEY and CDR2 SVGAGI. CDR3 region: CATTQAGSNQPQHF. As DNA, the CDR3 is TGTGCCACCACCCAGGCCGGTAGCAATCAGCCCCAGCATTTT.

This sequence joins TRBV27 and TRBJ2-7, with 11 bases aligning to TRBD1. Germline CDR1 is MNHEY and CDR2 is SMNVEV (reference sequence). This CDR3 contains 14 residues. V was clipped by 6 bases and J by 7 bases; unmatched bases: 8. CDR3 residues: CASSSGQGAGEQYF. For the CDR3, the DNA is TGTGCCAGCAGCTCCGGACAGGGGGCAGGGGAGCAGTACTTC.

The chain uses TRBV7-9 and TRBJ2-1; TRBD2 matches at 7 bases. This CDR3 is built from 13 residues. Germline V CDR1 and CDR2: SEHNR, FQNEAQ (reference sequence). V trimming: 3 bases; J trimming: 6 bases; junction bases outside the gene matches: 2. Written as DNA, the CDR3 is TGTGCCAGCAGCTTCCTAGCGGTCAATGAGCAGTTCTTC. This sequence encodes CASSFLAVNEQFF. The full variable domain, completed using reference TRBV7-9 and TRBJ2-1, is DTGVSQNPRHKITKRGQNVTFRCDPISEHNRLYWYRQTLGQGPEFLTYFQNEAQLEKSRLLSDRFSAERPKGSFSTLEIQRTEQGDSAMYLCASSFLAVNEQFFGPGTRLTVL.

There are a few counts of this clone. The chain combines TRBV19 with TRBJ2-7; 8 bases are a match to TRBD1. CDR1 LNHDA and CDR2 SQIVND come from the germline V gene (reference sequence). Trimming at V came to 2 bases and at J to 3 bases, leaving 6 bases not matched to a gene. CDR3 length: 15 residues. The CDR3 DNA reads as TGTGCCAGTAGTATACGTTTGGGGACAGGCTACGAGCAGTACTTC. This codes for CASSIRLGTGYEQYF.

This chain links TRBV5-6 with TRBJ2-5; a possible D gene is TRBD2 (6 bases). The CDR3 covers 14 residues. In germline, CDR1 is SGHDT, CDR2 YYEEEE. The germline V and J ends were trimmed by 6 bases and 4 bases, with 16 bases remaining between them. CDR3 DNA sequence: TGTGCCAGCACCCCCAGGACCGGGGGAGAGACCCAGTACTTC. Encoded protein: CASTPRTGGETQYF.

This chain uses TRBV19 with TRBJ2-7, with D tentatively TRBD1 (5 bases). CDR1 is LNHDA and CDR2 is SQIVND in the germline V gene (reference sequence). V gave up 2 bases and J gave up 1 base, with 12 bases separating them. This CDR3 region has 15 residues. The CDR3 region is CASSILWGSSYEQYF. CDR3 coding DNA: TGTGCCAGTAGTATATTGTGGGGCTCATCCTACGAGCAGTACTTC.

The chain carries TRBV7-3 and TRBJ2-7, with TRBD2 as a possible D gene (6 bases). CDR1 is SGHTA and CDR2 is FQGTGA in the germline V gene. The ends were cut back, 6 bases at V and 1 base at J, with 10 bases in the middle. The CDR3 spans 13 residues. The CDR3 sequence is CASSRGTSYEQYF. In DNA, the CDR3 is TGTGCCAGCAGTCGGGGGACTTCCTACGAGCAGTACTTC.

The chain combines TRBV7-6 with TRBJ2-5, with D perhaps being TRBD1 or TRBD2 (5 bases each). Germline assignment: CDR1 SGHVS and CDR2 FNYEAQ. This CDR3 is 13 amino acids long. The V and J ends lost 6 bases and 4 bases respectively, with 12 bases between them. The CDR3 spells CASRVAGRETQYF. The CDR3 region has the DNA TGTGCCAGCAGAGTGGCAGGGAGAGAGACCCAGTACTTC.

The chain has TRBV11-3 and TRBJ2-7; 8 bases map to TRBD1. This CDR3 has 14 amino acids. Trimming at V came to 3 bases and at J to 7 bases, leaving 8 bases not matched to a gene. CDR1 and CDR2 from the germline V gene are SGHNT and YENEEA. The CDR3 protein is CASSFGQGAQEQYF. For the CDR3, the DNA is TGTGCCAGCAGCTTTGGTCAGGGGGCGCAGGAGCAGTACTTC.

The V gene is TRBV9, the J gene TRBJ2-1; D not certain. There are 13 residues in the CDR3. V lost 0 bases, J lost 9 bases, and 10 bases lay in between. The germline V gene encodes CDR1 SGDLS and CDR2 YYNGEE. The CDR3: CASSVDQRTEQFF. The CDR3 coding sequence is TGTGCCAGCAGCGTAGACCAGCGCACTGAGCAGTTCTTC.

The V gene is TRBV30, the J gene TRBJ2-3; tentative D call: TRBD2 (6 bases). This CDR3 spans 11 amino acids. The germline gives CDR1 GTSNPN, CDR2 SVGIG (reference sequence). CDR3 nucleotide sequence: TGTACAGCGGGTATCACAGATACGCAGTATTTT. Translating gives CTAGITDTQYF.

The chain uses TRBV7-2 and TRBJ2-2; D is uncertain. The CDR3 contains 13 residues. Germline V lookup: CDR1 SGHTA, CDR2 FQGNSA. V gave up 5 bases and J gave up 1 base, with 5 bases separating them. The CDR3 DNA reads as TGTGCCAGCAGCCCCAAGAACACCGGGGAGCTGTTTTTT. This sequence encodes CASSPKNTGELFF. Together with reference TRBV7-2 and TRBJ2-2, the CDR3 gives the full variable domain: GAGVSQSPSNKVTEKGKDVELRCDPISGHTALYWYRQSLGQGLEFLIYFQGNSAPDKSGLPSDRFSAERTGGSVSTLTIQRTQQEDSAVYLCASSPKNTGELFFGEGSRLTVL.

V gene TRBV9 combines with J gene TRBJ2-1; 10 bases match TRBD2. Unmatched junction bases numbered 3, after V lost 1 base and J lost 14 bases. Looked up from germline, CDR1 is SGDLS and CDR2 is YYNGEE. The CDR3 extends over 12 amino acids. The CDR3 loop is CASSVLAGAKFF. The CDR3, as DNA: TGTGCCAGCAGCGTACTAGCGGGAGCAAAGTTCTTC. Drawing the rest from reference TRBV9 and TRBJ2-1, the complete variable domain is DSGVTQTPKHLITATGQRVTLRCSPRSGDLSVYWYQQSLDQGLQFLIQYYNGEERAKGNILERFSAQQFPDLHSELNLSSLELGDSALYFCASSVLAGAKFFGPGTRLTVL.

This clone was counted a few times. This CDR3 is also generated by other DNA sequences in the sample. The chain carries TRBV28 and TRBJ2-7, with D tentatively TRBD1 (6 bases). The CDR3 has 16 amino acids. V gave up 0 bases and J gave up 0 bases, with 12 bases separating them. CDR1 MDHEN and CDR2 SYDVKM come from the germline V gene. CDR3 sequence reads: CASSLWGRGSSYEQYF. The CDR3 DNA sequence: TGTGCCAGCAGTTTATGGGGCAGGGGCAGCTCCTACGAGCAGTACTTC.

The chain combines TRBV5-1 with TRBJ2-2; unclear D gene. V shed 4 bases and J shed 6 bases, with 13 bases lying between them. This CDR3 comprises 14 residues. Germline loops: CDR1 SGHRS, CDR2 YFSETQ. CDR3 in amino acids: CASSPGLSPGELFF. For the CDR3, the DNA is TGCGCCAGCAGCCCGGGTCTATCTCCCGGGGAGCTGTTTTTT.